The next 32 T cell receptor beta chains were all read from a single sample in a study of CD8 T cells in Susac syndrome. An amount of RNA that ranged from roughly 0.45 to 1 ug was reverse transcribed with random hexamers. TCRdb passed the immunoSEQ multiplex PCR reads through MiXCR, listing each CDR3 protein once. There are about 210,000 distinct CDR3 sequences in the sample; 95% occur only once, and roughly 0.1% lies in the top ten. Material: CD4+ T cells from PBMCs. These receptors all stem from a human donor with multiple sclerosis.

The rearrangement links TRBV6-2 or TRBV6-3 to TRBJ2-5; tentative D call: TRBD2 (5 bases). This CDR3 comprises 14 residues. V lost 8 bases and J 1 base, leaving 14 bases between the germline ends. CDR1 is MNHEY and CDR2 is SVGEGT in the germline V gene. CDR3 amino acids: CASCSEYRQETQYF. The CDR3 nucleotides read TGTGCCAGCTGTAGCGAATACCGCCAAGAGACCCAGTACTTC.

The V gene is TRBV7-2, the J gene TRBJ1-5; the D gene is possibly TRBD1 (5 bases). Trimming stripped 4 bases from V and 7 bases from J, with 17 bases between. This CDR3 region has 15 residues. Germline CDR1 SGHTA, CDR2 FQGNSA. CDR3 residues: CASSSLGGFTQPQHF. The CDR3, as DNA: TGTGCCAGCAGCTCCCTCGGGGGATTTACGCAGCCCCAGCATTTT.

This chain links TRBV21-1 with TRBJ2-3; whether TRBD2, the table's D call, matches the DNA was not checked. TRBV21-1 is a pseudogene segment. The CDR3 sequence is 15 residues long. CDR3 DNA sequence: TGTGCCAGGGATTCTAGCGGTTCTAACACAGATACGCAGTATTTT. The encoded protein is CARDSSGSNTDTQYF.

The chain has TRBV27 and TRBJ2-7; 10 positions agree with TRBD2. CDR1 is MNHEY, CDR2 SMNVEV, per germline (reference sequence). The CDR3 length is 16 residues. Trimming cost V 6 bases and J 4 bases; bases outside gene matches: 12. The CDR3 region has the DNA TGTGCCAGCAGCCAGAGCGGGAGGGCCAGGAAGTACGAGCAGTACTTC. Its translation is CASSQSGRARKYEQYF.

The CDR3 nucleotides are TGCAGCGCCAGTTGGAGCCCCTACGAGCAGTACTTC. Its protein is CSASWSPYEQYF. The chain joins TRBV29-1 to TRBJ2-7; D remains unclear. V was cut by 7 bases and J by 2 bases, with 12 bases left in between. The CDR3 spans 12 residues. From germline, CDR1 is SQVTM and CDR2 ANQGSEA.

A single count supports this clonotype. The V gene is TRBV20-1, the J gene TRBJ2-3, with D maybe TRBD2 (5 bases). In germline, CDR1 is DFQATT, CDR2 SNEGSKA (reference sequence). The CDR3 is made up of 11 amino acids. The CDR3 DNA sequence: TGCAGCCTCCGGGACACAGATACGCAGTATTTT. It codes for CSLRDTDTQYF.

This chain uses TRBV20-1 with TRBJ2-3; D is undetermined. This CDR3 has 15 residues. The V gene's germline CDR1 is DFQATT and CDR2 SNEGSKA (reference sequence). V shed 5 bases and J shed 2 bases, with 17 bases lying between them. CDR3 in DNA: TGCAGTGCTGACCCCCCGCGGCGACCCACAGATACGCAGTATTTT. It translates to CSADPPRRPTDTQYF.

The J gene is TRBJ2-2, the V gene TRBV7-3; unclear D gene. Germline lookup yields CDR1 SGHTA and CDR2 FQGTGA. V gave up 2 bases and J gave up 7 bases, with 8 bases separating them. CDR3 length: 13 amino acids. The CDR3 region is CASSLPFGGELFF. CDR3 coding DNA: TGTGCCAGCAGCTTACCTTTCGGCGGGGAGCTGTTTTTT.

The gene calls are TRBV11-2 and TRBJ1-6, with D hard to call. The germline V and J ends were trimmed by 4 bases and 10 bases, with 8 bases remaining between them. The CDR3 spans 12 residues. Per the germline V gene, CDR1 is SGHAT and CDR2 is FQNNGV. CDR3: CASSSFESPLHF. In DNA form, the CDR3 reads TGTGCCAGCAGCTCATTTGAGTCACCCCTCCACTTT.

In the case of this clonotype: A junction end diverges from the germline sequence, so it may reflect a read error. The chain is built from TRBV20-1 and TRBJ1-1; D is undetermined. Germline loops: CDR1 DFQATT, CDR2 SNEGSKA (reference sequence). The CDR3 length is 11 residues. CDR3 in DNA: TGCAGTGCTAGCGAAAACAGTGAAGCTTTCTTT. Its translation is CSASENSEAFF.

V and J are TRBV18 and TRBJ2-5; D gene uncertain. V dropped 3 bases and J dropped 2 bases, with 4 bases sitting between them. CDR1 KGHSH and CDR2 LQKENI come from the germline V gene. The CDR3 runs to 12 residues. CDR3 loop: CASSPEQETQYF. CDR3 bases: TGTGCCAGCTCACCGGAACAAGAGACCCAGTACTTC.

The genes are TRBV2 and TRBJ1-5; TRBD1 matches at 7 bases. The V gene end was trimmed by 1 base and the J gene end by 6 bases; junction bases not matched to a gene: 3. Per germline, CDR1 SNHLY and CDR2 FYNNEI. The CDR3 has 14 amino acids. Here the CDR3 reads CASSEGGGSQPQHF. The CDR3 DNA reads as TGTGCCAGCAGTGAAGGAGGGGGCAGTCAGCCCCAGCATTTT.

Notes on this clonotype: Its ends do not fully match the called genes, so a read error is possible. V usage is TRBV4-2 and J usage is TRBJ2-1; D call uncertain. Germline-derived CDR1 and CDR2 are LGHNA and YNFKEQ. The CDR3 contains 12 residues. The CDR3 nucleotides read TGTGCCAGCAGCAAAGAAGTTGATGAGCAGTTCTTC. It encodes CASSKEVDEQFF.

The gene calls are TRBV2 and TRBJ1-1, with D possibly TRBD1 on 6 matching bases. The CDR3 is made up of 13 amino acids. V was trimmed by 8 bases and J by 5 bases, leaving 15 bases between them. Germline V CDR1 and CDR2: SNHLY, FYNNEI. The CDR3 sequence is CASDRGRETEAFF. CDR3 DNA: TGTGCCAGCGATCGGGGGCGCGAGACTGAAGCTTTCTTT.

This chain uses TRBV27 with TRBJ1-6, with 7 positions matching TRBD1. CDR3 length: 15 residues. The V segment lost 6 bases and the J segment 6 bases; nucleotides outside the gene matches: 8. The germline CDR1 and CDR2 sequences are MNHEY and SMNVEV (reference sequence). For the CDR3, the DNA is TGTGCCAGCAGAGCTAGGGGACAGTCTAATTCACCCCTCCACTTT. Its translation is CASRARGQSNSPLHF.

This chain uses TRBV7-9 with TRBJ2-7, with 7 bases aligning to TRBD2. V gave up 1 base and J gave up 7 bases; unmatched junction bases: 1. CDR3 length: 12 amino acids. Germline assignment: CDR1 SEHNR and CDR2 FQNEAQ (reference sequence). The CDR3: CASSLVAGEQYF. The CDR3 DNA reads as TGTGCCAGCAGCTTAGTAGCGGGTGAGCAGTACTTC.

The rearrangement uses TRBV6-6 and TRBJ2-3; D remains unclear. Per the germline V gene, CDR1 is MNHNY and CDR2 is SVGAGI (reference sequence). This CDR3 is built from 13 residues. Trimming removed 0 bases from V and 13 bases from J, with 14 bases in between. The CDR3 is CASSYSRLPSEYF. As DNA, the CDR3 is TGTGCCAGCAGTTACTCTAGACTCCCTTCGGAGTATTTT.

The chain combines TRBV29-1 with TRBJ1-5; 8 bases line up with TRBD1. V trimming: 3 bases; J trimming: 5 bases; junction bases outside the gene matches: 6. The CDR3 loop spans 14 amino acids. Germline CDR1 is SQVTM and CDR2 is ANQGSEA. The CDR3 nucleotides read TGCAGCGTTGAGGGGCAGGGGGCTGATCAGCCCCAGCATTTT. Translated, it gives CSVEGQGADQPQHF.

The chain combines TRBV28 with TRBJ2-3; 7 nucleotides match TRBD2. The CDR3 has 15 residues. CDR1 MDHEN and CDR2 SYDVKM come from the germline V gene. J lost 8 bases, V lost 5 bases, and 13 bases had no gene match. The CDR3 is CASSPVQTSRVTQYF. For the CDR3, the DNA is TGTGCCAGCAGTCCCGTTCAGACTAGCCGCGTTACGCAGTATTTT.

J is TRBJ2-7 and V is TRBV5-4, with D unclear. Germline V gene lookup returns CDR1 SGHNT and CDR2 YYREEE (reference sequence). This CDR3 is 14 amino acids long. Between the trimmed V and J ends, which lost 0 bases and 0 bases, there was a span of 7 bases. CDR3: CASSLEPLSYEQYF. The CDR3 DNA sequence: TGTGCCAGCAGCTTGGAGCCGCTCTCCTACGAGCAGTACTTC.

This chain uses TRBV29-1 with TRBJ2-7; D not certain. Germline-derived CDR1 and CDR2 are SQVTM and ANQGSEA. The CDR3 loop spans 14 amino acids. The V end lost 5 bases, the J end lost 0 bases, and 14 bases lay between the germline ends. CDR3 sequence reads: CSVKQFQYSYEQYF. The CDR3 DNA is TGCAGCGTTAAACAATTCCAATACTCCTACGAGCAGTACTTC.

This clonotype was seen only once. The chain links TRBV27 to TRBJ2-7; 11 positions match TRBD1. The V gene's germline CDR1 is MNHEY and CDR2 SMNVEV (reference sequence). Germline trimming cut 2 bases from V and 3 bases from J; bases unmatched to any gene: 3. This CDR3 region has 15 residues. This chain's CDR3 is CASSLMGQGVYEQYF. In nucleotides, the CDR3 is TGTGCCAGCAGTTTAATGGGACAGGGGGTCTACGAGCAGTACTTC.

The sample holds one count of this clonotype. CDR3 loop: CATSDSGRMGQFF. The CDR3 coding sequence is TGTGCCACCAGTGATTCGGGCAGAATGGGGCAGTTCTTC. The V and J genes are TRBV24-1 and TRBJ2-1; no clear D. V was cut by 2 bases and J by 12 bases, with 13 bases left in between. CDR3 length equals 13 residues. CDR1 is KGHDR and CDR2 is SFDVKD in the germline V gene.

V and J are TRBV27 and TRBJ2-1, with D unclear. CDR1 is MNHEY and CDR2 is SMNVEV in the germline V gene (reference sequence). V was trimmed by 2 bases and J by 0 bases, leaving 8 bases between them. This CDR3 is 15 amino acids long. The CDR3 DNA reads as TGTGCCAGCAGTTTAAGGTTTAGCTCCTACAATGAGCAGTTCTTC. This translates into CASSLRFSSYNEQFF.

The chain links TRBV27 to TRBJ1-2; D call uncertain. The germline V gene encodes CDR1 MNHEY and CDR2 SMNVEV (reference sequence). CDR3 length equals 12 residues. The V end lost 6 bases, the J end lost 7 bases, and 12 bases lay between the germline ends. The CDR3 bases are TGTGCCAGCAGGGATGCTTTCGGTGGCTACACCTTC. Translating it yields CASRDAFGGYTF.

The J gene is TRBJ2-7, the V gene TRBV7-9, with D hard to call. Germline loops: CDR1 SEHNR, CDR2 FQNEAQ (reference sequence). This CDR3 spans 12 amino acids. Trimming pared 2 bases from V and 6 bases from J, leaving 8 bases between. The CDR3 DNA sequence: TGTGCCAGCAGCTTACCCGAAGTCGAGCAGTACTTC. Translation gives CASSLPEVEQYF.

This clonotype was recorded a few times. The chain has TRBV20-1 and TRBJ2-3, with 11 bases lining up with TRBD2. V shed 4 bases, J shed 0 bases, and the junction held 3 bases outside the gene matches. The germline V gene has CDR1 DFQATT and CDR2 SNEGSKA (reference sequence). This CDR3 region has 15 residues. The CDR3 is CSATTSGGSTDTQYF. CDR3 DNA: TGCAGTGCTACTACTAGCGGGGGCAGCACAGATACGCAGTATTTT.

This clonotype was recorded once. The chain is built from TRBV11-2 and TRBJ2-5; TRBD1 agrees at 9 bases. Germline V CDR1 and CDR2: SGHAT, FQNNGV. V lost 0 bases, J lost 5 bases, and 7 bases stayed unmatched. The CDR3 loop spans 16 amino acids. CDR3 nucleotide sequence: TGTGCCAGCAGCTTAGATGGGACAGGGTTCTACGAGACCCAGTACTTC. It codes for CASSLDGTGFYETQYF.

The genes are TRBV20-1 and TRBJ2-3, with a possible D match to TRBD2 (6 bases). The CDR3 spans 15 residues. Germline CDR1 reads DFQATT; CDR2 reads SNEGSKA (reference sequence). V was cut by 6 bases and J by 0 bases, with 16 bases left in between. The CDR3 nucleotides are TGCAGTGCCCCCCCCGGAGGGACTAGCACAGATACGCAGTATTTT. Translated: CSAPPGGTSTDTQYF.

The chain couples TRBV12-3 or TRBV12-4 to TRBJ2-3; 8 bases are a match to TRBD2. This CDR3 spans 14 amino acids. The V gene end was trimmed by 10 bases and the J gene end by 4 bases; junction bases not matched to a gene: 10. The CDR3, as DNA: TGTGCCACCCTATCCGGGACTAGGGCAGATACGCAGTATTTT. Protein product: CATLSGTRADTQYF.

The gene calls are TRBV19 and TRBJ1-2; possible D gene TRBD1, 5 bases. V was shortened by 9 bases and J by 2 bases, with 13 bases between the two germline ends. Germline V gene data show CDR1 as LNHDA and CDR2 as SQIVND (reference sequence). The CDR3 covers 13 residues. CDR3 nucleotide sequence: TGTGCCAGCACTCGGACATACAACTATGGCTACACCTTC. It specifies CASTRTYNYGYTF.

The CDR3 protein is CASTLDDRHGYTF. As DNA, the CDR3 is TGTGCCAGCACCTTGGATGATCGGCATGGCTACACCTTC. This sequence joins TRBV2 and TRBJ1-2, with D hard to call. Trimming removed 7 bases from V and 6 bases from J, with 15 bases in between. This CDR3 spans 13 amino acids. The germline V gene encodes CDR1 SNHLY and CDR2 FYNNEI.